Following are 9 T cell receptor beta chains from one sample sequenced in a study of shared clonotypes between healthy human individuals. The repertoire was sequenced with immunoSEQ multiplex PCR; TCRdb's copy has only in-frame clones and lacks some. The table has a few hundred thousand clones, less than 97% seen once. CD8 cells regarded as naive lacked CD45RO, were positively chosen for CCR7, and omitted terminally differentiated effector memory CD45RA+ cells. The specimen was naive CD8+ T cells sorted from blood. These receptors came from a woman in her thirties in good health.

The chain uses TRBV27 and TRBJ2-1; D remains unclear. V was clipped by 2 bases and J by 7 bases, with 9 bases between them. The length of the CDR3 is 13 residues. In germline, CDR1 is MNHEY, CDR2 SMNVEV (reference sequence). The CDR3 reads CASSLGPGNEQFF. Here the CDR3 DNA reads TGTGCCAGCAGTTTAGGCCCTGGGAATGAGCAGTTCTTC.

This clone was seen just once. The rearrangement links TRBV6-5 to TRBJ2-1; D remains ambiguous. V lost 7 bases, J lost 5 bases, and 15 bases lay in between. The CDR3 has 14 residues. Per germline, CDR1 MNHEY and CDR2 SVGAGI. In DNA, the CDR3 is TGTGCCAGCATGCCAGTCCGGCTGAACAATGAGCAGTTCTTC. Protein: CASMPVRLNNEQFF.

Of note for this clone: Other DNA sequences of this sample code for an identical CDR3. The chain has TRBV27 and TRBJ2-3, with 7 bases lining up with TRBD1. Per germline, CDR1 MNHEY and CDR2 SMNVEV (reference sequence). Unmatched junction bases numbered 3, after V lost 6 bases and J lost 6 bases. This CDR3 has 12 residues. The CDR3, as DNA: TGTGCCAGCAGCTCCAGGGGGGATACGCAGTATTTT. This gives the protein CASSSRGDTQYF.

The chain is built from TRBV6-1 and TRBJ2-7; 7 positions match TRBD1. Germline V gene sequence: CDR1 MNHNS, CDR2 SASEGT. The CDR3 loop spans 16 amino acids. The junction had 7 bases not matched to a gene; V was cut back by 1 base and J by 1 base. Here the CDR3 reads CASSEGTGTDSYEQYF. In DNA, the CDR3 is TGTGCCAGCAGTGAAGGGACCGGGACAGATTCCTACGAGCAGTACTTC.

This chain joins TRBV7-3 and TRBJ2-3; 9 bases are a match to TRBD2. There are 18 residues in the CDR3. Germline-derived CDR1 and CDR2 are SGHTA and FQGTGA. With 1 base clipped from V and 2 bases from J, the junction kept 10 bases outside the gene matches. The CDR3 coding sequence is TGTGCCAGCAGCTTAATGGGATCGGCGGGAGGGCCCACAGATACGCAGTATTTT. Translation gives CASSLMGSAGGPTDTQYF.

The J gene is TRBJ2-1, the V gene TRBV28; D call uncertain. V was pared by 6 bases and J by 3 bases, with 15 bases between. This CDR3 comprises 15 residues. Germline assignment: CDR1 MDHEN and CDR2 SYDVKM. CDR3 nucleotide sequence: TGTGCCAGCAGCCTCACCGGTGACAACTACAATGAGCAGTTCTTC. It codes for CASSLTGDNYNEQFF.

V and J are TRBV19 and TRBJ1-2; D may be TRBD1 (5 bases). CDR3 length: 15 residues. The ends were cut back, 7 bases at V and 2 bases at J, with 17 bases in the middle. Germline assignment: CDR1 LNHDA and CDR2 SQIVND (reference sequence). In DNA form, the CDR3 reads TGTGCCAGTACCCCAGGGTGGGGTTACAACTATGGCTACACCTTC. Translated: CASTPGWGYNYGYTF.

Of note for this clone: Other DNA sequences in this specimen translate into the identical CDR3. The CDR3 DNA reads as TGTGCCAGCAGTTTGACAGGGGGGAACACTGAAGCTTTCTTT. This gives the protein CASSLTGGNTEAFF. The V gene is TRBV27, the J gene TRBJ1-1; 9 nucleotides line up with TRBD1. The CDR3 is 14 residues long. With 3 bases clipped from V and 1 base from J, the junction kept 0 bases outside the gene matches. The germline V gene has CDR1 MNHEY and CDR2 SMNVEV (reference sequence).

The gene calls are TRBV9 and TRBJ2-7; maybe TRBD1 (7 bases). V was trimmed by 5 bases and J by 5 bases, leaving 17 bases between them. CDR3 size: 14 residues. Looked up from germline, CDR1 is SGDLS and CDR2 is YYNGEE. The CDR3 loop reads CASSPTRGDDEQYF. CDR3 DNA sequence: TGTGCCAGCAGTCCAACCAGGGGGGACGACGAGCAGTACTTC.